The rows below give T cell receptor beta chains drawn from one sample of a study of blood T cell repertoires in COVID-19. Clones were read by immunoSEQ multiplex PCR, and TCRdb kept only the in-frame ones, dropping some. The profile shows hundreds of thousands of clones, 88% of them singletons. The sequencing input was peripheral blood. These receptors came from a woman in her 30s with COVID-19, enrolled during active disease. Each CDR3 is given with its conserved first and last residue. D genes are given only for firm matches. Size is stated for part of the rows, as once, few or many counts, or as a class when the clone is expanded.

>TRBV4-1|.|TRBJ1-5|.
CASSQDMGGSNQPQHF
TGCGCCAGCAGCCAAGATATGGGGGGTAGCAATCAGCCCCAGCATTTT
>TRBV7-8|.|TRBJ1-5|TRBD1
CASSDRVGNQPQHF
TGTGCCAGCAGCGACAGGGTGGGGAATCAGCCCCAGCATTTT
>TRBV27|.|TRBJ2-7|TRBD2
CASSSGTSGSYEQYF
TGTGCCAGCAGTTCCGGGACTAGCGGGAGCTACGAGCAGTACTTC
>TRBV11-1|few|TRBJ1-1|.
CASSPRTRNTEAFF
TGTGCCAGCAGCCCAAGGACTAGGAACACTGAAGCTTTCTTT
>TRBV5-6|.|TRBJ1-2|TRBD1
CASSLISGTGVMGYTF
TGTGCCAGCAGCTTAATTTCGGGGACAGGGGTGATGGGCTACACCTTC
>TRBV7-9|.|TRBJ2-2|TRBD1
CASSLRTGSTGELFF
TGTGCCAGCAGCCTTCGGACAGGGTCCACCGGGGAGCTGTTTTTT
>TRBV10-3|.|TRBJ2-7|.
CASMASSYEQYF
TGTGCCAGCATGGCCTCATCCTACGAGCAGTACTTC
>TRBV12-2|.|TRBJ2-7|.
CASRFWEREPSYEQYF
TGTGCAAGTCGCTTCTGGGAACGGGAGCCCTCCTACGAGCAGTACTTC
>TRBV6-4|.|TRBJ2-2|.
CATPGTLNTGELFF
TGTGCCACTCCCGGGACACTTAACACCGGGGAGCTGTTTTTT
>TRBV10-1|.|TRBJ2-3|TRBD2
CASSEGSSGSSDTQYF
TGCGCCAGCAGTGAGGGGTCTAGCGGGAGTTCTGATACGCAGTATTTT
>TRBV7-8|once|TRBJ1-2|.
CASSLSNYGYTF
TGTGCCAGCAGCCTCTCCAACTATGGCTACACCTTC
>TRBV6-5|.|TRBJ2-1|.
CASSRPTLGNEQFF
TGTGCCAGCAGCCGCCCCACCCTCGGGAATGAGCAGTTCTTC
>TRBV5-1|.|TRBJ2-3|TRBD1
CASSSPGQLTDTQYF
TGCGCCAGCAGCTCTCCGGGACAGCTCACAGATACGCAGTATTTT
>TRBV20-1|.|TRBJ2-3|TRBD2
CSASGLARTSTDTQYF
TGCAGTGCTAGTGGACTAGCGAGGACTAGCACAGATACGCAGTATTTT
>TRBV24-1|.|TRBJ2-7|TRBD2
CATSDSLAGSEQYF
TGTGCCACCAGTGATTCCCTAGCGGGGTCCGAGCAGTACTTC
>TRBV7-9|.|TRBJ1-1|TRBD1
CASSLGTGFDTEAFF
TGTGCCAGCAGCTTAGGGACAGGGTTTGACACTGAAGCTTTCTTT
>TRBV24-1|.|TRBJ2-5|.
CATSFGGVETQYF
TGTGCCACCAGCTTCGGAGGGGTAGAGACCCAGTACTTC
>TRBV19|.|TRBJ2-7|TRBD2
CASRTSGSYEQYF
TGTGCCAGCCGGACTAGCGGGAGTTACGAGCAGTACTTC
>TRBV7-9|.|TRBJ1-1|TRBD1
CASSRGGQGGTEAFF
TGTGCCAGCAGCCGTGGGGGACAGGGAGGAACTGAAGCTTTCTTT
>TRBV11-3|.|TRBJ2-3|TRBD1
CASSRGTGGGGTQYF
TGTGCCAGCAGCCGGGGGACAGGCGGTGGGGGGACGCAGTATTTT
>TRBV2|.|TRBJ2-2|TRBD1
CASSEGQGGGELFF
TGTGCCAGCAGTGAAGGACAGGGCGGCGGGGAGCTGTTTTTT
>TRBV9|.|TRBJ2-3|TRBD1
CASSFGTVGDTQYF
TGTGCCAGCAGCTTCGGGACAGTTGGGGATACGCAGTATTTT
>TRBV24-1|.|TRBJ2-5|TRBD1
CATSDQGELQETQYF
TGTGCCACCAGTGATCAGGGGGAGCTCCAAGAGACCCAGTACTTC
>TRBV29-1|.|TRBJ2-1|TRBD2
CSVGGGRGYNEQFF
TGCAGCGTTGGTGGCGGGAGGGGATACAATGAGCAGTTCTTC
>TRBV2|.|TRBJ2-2|TRBD1
CASSRDRVNTGELFF
TGTGCCAGCAGCCGGGACAGGGTTAACACCGGGGAGCTGTTTTTT
>TRBV6-5|.|TRBJ1-1|TRBD1
CASSYRQGAEAFF
TGTGCCAGCAGTTACAGACAGGGGGCTGAAGCTTTCTTT
>TRBV7-8|.|TRBJ1-1|.
CASSLIGAVDKAFF
TGTGCCAGCAGCCTCATAGGGGCGGTCGATAAAGCTTTCTTT
>TRBV19|.|TRBJ2-5|TRBD1
CASSTTGVQETQYF
TGTGCCAGTAGTACGACAGGGGTCCAAGAGACCCAGTACTTC
>TRBV9|.|TRBJ2-1|TRBD2
CASSDASREHGNEQFF
TGTGCCAGCAGCGACGCTTCGCGGGAGCACGGCAATGAGCAGTTCTTC
>TRBV5-8|.|TRBJ2-1|.
CASSFLPYNEQFF
TGTGCCAGCAGCTTTCTTCCGTACAATGAGCAGTTCTTC
>TRBV28|.|TRBJ2-2|.
CASTWQGNTGELFF
TGTGCCAGCACGTGGCAGGGGAACACCGGGGAGCTGTTTTTT
>TRBV28|.|TRBJ2-7|TRBD1
CASQYRDRGYEQYF
TGTGCCAGCCAATATCGGGACAGGGGCTACGAGCAGTACTTC
>TRBV19|.|TRBJ1-5|.
CASSPEGRAGQPQHF
TGTGCCAGTAGTCCTGAAGGACGGGCGGGTCAGCCCCAGCATTTT
>TRBV18|.|TRBJ2-1|.
CASSPPGSGPGEQFF
TGTGCCAGCTCACCACCCGGCTCAGGGCCTGGTGAGCAGTTCTTC